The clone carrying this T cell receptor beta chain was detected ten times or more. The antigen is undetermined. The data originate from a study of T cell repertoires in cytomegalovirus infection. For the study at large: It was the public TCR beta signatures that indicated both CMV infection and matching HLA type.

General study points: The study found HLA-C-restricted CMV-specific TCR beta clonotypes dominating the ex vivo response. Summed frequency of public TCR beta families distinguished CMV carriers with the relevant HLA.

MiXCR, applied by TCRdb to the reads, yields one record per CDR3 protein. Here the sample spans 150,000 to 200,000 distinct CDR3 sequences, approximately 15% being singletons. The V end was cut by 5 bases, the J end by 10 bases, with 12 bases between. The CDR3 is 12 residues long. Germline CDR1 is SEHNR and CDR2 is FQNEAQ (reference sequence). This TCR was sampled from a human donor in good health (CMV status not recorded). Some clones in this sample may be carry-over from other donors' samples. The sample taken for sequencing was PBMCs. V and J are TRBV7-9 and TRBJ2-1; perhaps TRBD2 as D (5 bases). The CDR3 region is CASSLLGSEQFF. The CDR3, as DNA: TGTGCCAGCAGCCTATTGGGGAGCGAGCAGTTCTTC.